The T cell receptor (beta chain) described here comes from a study of blood T cell repertoires in COVID-19. This CDR3 has 15 amino acids. Germline V gene data show CDR1 as PRHDT and CDR2 as FYEKMQ (reference sequence). V shed 5 bases, J shed 6 bases, and the junction held 9 bases outside the gene matches. In the original processing: Reference gene primer amplification yielded estimated nucleated cell counts. TCRdb's table, derived via immunoSEQ multiplex PCR, lists solely in-frame clones and lacks some. From that table come the V and J calls and clone size; the DNA was used to work out D and trimming. The table records over 150,000 clones, roughly 90% of them present only once. Grouping used clinical history reported by participants in a survey and questionnaire.

The chain is built from TRBV13 and TRBJ2-1; 8 positions match TRBD2. This TCR was sampled from a woman aged 50 to 60 who had recovered from COVID-19. Material for sequencing was PBMCs or T cells enriched from blood (not recorded which). CDR3: CASSSSGASPNEQFF. In DNA form, the CDR3 reads TGTGCCAGCAGCAGTAGCGGGGCCTCCCCCAATGAGCAGTTCTTC.